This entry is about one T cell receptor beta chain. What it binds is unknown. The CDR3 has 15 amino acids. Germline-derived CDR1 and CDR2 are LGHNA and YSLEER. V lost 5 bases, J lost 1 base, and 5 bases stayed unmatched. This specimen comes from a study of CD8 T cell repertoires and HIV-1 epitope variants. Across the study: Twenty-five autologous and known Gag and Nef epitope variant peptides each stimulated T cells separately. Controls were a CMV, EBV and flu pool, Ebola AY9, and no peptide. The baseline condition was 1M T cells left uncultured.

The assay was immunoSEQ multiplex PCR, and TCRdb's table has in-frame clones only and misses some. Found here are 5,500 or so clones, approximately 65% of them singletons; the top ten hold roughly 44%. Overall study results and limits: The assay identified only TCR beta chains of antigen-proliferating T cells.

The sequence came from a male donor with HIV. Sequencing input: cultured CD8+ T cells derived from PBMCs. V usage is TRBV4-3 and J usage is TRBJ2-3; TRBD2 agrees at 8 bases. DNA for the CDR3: TGCGCCAGCAGCACCGGGGGGGGAGGCACAGATACGCAGTATTTT. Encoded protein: CASSTGGGGTDTQYF.